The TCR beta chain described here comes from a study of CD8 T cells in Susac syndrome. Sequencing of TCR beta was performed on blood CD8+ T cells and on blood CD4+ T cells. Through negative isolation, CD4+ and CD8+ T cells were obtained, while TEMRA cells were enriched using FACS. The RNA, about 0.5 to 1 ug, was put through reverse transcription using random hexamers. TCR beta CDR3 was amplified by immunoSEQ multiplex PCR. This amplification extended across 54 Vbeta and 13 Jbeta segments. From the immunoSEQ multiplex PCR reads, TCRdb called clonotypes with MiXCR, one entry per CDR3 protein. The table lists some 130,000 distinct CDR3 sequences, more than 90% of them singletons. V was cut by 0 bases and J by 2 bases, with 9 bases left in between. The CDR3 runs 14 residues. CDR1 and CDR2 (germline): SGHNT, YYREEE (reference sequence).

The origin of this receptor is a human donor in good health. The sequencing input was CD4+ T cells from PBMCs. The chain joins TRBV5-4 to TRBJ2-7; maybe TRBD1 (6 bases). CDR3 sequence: CASSLDREAYEQYF. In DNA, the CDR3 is TGTGCCAGCAGCTTGGACAGGGAAGCCTACGAGCAGTACTTC.